This paragraph reports one T cell receptor beta chain. The sample belongs to a study of blood T cell repertoires in COVID-19. Study summary: Donors in the United States, Italy and Spain gave samples during acute or convalescent COVID-19. T cells, B-cell-depleted T cells, or PBMCs provided the cDNA or gDNA that served as material.

From germline, CDR1 is SGHRS and CDR2 YFSETQ. The CDR3 is 14 residues long. V lost 0 bases and J lost 3, with 6 bases in between. Study processing details: Counts of nucleated cells, estimated from reference gene primer amplification, were obtained. TCRdb's table, derived via immunoSEQ multiplex PCR, lists solely in-frame clones and lacks some. V, J and clone size reflect that table, while D and trimming were determined from the DNA. The table records about 70,000 clones, just over 85% of them present only once. This receptor was obtained from a woman in her sixties or seventies with acute or convalescent COVID-19. This chain uses TRBV5-1 with TRBJ1-4; D not resolved. Material for sequencing was peripheral blood. The CDR3 region is CASSLAGSNEKLFF. The CDR3 coding sequence is TGCGCCAGCAGCTTGGCAGGATCTAATGAAAAACTGTTTTTT.